The rows below give T cell receptor beta chains drawn from one sample of a study of blood T cell repertoires in COVID-19. Libraries were prepared by immunoSEQ multiplex PCR; TCRdb keeps only in-frame clonotypes and omits some of them. This table has roughly 150,000 clones, approximately 85% appearing once. The sequenced sample was peripheral blood. The receptors come from a woman aged 55-70 years with COVID-19, enrolled during active disease. Each CDR3 is given without its conserved first and last residue. The order of the fields is V gene, clone size, J gene, CDR3 length, CDR3 protein. Rows may omit the clone size; those that give it use once, few, many or a size class.

>TRBV19|.|TRBJ2-5|13
ASSTPGLPKETQY
>TRBV11-2|.|TRBJ2-5|11
ASSLGQLETQY
>TRBV15|.|TRBJ2-1|12
ATSRDRGGGEQF
>TRBV18|.|TRBJ1-3|14
ASSPTRDNSGNTIY
>TRBV7-2|.|TRBJ1-5|14
ASSLAGASYLQPQH
>TRBV5-4|.|TRBJ2-7|12
ASSPGTSGRVQY
>TRBV5-6|.|TRBJ2-3|15
ASSSLAGGRSTDTQY
>TRBV19|once|TRBJ2-1|15
ASSPTVPSGIYNEQF
>TRBV27|.|TRBJ2-2|14
ASFSPGTGDTGELF
>TRBV5-1|.|TRBJ1-5|12
ASSAQGAGQPQH
>TRBV18|.|TRBJ2-1|15
ASSPPGQGGPYNEQF
>TRBV9|few|TRBJ2-5|14
ASSVDRGRAGETQY
>TRBV28|.|TRBJ1-4|10
ASRQTNEKLF
>TRBV7-9|.|TRBJ1-5|14
ASSLAGGVGNQPQH
>TRBV18|.|TRBJ1-1|13
ASSPDRVYGTEAF
>TRBV6-5|.|TRBJ1-1|12
ASSTRAGSTEAF
>TRBV3-1/TRBV3-2|.|TRBJ1-1|12
ASSQGVGRTEAF
>TRBV3-1/TRBV3-2|.|TRBJ1-5|12
ASSQGQGARPQH
>TRBV3-1/TRBV3-2|.|TRBJ2-2|12
ASSQDRGAGELF
>TRBV3-1/TRBV3-2|.|TRBJ2-4|14
ASSQDSAAGLNIQY
>TRBV6-5|.|TRBJ1-4|11
ASSYFGGEKLF
>TRBV2|.|TRBJ1-5|12
ASSTGQGNQPQH
>TRBV5-1|.|TRBJ1-1|13
ASTKAGSMNTEAF
>TRBV5-1|.|TRBJ2-7|15
ASSFGRAGTASYEQY
>TRBV6-2/TRBV6-3|once|TRBJ2-7|13
ASSYGLAGSYEQY
>TRBV14|.|TRBJ2-1|13
ASSHRDRSYNEQF
>TRBV11-3|once|TRBJ1-3|15
ASSLDPPGIAGNTIY
>TRBV7-3|once|TRBJ2-3|10
ASSHGTSPQY
>TRBV24-1|.|TRBJ2-7|15
ATSDAHNNRGPYEQY
>TRBV9|.|TRBJ1-3|13
ASSVGGMFGNTIY
>TRBV10-3|.|TRBJ1-1|16
AISESTGVRLGYTEAF
>TRBV20-1|.|TRBJ1-1|12
SASVRGRNTEAF
>TRBV19|.|TRBJ2-5|14
ASSNPFAGGQETQY
>TRBV12-3/TRBV12-4|.|TRBJ1-5|8
ASNEQPQH
>TRBV6-5|.|TRBJ1-1|13
ASIPRDRADTEAF
>TRBV6-6|.|TRBJ2-7|13
ASTPGGSRSYEQY
>TRBV11-2|.|TRBJ1-6|10
ASSLDRVTLH
>TRBV7-8|many|TRBJ1-6|17
ASSFPRDIEGGLNSPLH
>TRBV6-2/TRBV6-3|few|TRBJ2-5|14
ASSSQSGGAEETQY
>TRBV4-1|.|TRBJ1-2|13
ASSQDRGFAYGYT
>TRBV11-2|.|TRBJ2-2|12
ASSLVRNTGELF